This T cell receptor (beta chain) was sequenced for a study of blood T cell repertoires in COVID-19. Study overall: Collection of acute and convalescent COVID-19 samples took place in the United States, Italy and Spain.

The CDR3 totals 16 residues. Germline trimming cut 2 bases from V and 3 bases from J; bases unmatched to any gene: 6. Germline V CDR1 and CDR2: MRHNA, SNTAGT. The repertoire was sequenced with immunoSEQ multiplex PCR; TCRdb's copy has only in-frame clones and lacks some. The top ten hold roughly 12% of the sample, which has over 85,000 clones, approximately 85% seen once. The clonotype originates from a human donor in a cohort sampled during active COVID-19. The chain carries TRBV6-4 and TRBJ2-1; 8 nucleotides align to TRBD1. The specimen sequenced was peripheral blood. The CDR3 DNA reads TGTGCCAGCAGTGACAGGTACAGGGGGAGCTACAATGAGCAGTTCTTC. Its translation: CASSDRYRGSYNEQFF.